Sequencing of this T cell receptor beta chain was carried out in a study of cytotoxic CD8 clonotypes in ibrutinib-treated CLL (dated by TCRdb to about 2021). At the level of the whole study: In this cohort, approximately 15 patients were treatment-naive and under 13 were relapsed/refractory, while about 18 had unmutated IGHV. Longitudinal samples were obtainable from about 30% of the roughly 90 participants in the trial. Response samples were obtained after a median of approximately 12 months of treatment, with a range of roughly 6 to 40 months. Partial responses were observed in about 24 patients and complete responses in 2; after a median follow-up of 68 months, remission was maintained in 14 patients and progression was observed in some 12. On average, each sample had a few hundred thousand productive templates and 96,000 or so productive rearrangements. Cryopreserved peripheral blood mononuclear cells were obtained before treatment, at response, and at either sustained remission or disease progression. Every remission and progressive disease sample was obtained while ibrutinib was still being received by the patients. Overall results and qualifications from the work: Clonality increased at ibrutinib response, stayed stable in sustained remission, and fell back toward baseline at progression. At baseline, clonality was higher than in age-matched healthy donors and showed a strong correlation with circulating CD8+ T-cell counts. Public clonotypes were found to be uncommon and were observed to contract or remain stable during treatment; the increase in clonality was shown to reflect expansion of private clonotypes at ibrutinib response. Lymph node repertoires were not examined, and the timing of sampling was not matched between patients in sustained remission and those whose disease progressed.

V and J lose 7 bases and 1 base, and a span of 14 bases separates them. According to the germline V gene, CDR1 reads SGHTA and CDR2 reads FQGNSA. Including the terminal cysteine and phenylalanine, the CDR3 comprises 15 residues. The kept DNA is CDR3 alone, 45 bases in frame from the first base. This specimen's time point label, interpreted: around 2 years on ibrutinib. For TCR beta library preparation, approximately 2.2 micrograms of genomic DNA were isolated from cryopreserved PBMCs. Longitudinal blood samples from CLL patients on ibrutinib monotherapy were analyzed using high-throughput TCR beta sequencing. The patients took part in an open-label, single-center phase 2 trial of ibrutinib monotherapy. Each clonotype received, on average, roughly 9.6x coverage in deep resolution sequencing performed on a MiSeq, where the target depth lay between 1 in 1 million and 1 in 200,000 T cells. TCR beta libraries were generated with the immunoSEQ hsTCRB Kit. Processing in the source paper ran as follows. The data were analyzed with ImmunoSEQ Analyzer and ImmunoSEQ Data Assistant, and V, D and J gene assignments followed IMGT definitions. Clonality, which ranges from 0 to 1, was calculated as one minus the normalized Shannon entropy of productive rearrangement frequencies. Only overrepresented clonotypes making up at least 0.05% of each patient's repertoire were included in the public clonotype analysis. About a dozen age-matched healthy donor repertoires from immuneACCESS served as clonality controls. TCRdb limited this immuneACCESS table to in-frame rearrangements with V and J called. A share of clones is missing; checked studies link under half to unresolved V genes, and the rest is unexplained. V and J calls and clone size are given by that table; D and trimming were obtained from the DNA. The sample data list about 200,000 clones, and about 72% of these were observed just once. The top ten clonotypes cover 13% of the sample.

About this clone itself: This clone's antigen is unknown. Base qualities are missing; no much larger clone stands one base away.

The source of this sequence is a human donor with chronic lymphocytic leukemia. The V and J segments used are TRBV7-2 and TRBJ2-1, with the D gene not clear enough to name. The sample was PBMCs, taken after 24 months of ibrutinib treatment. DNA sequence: TGTGCCAGCACCCCGACTGGCGAGTCCTACAATGAGCAGTTCTTC. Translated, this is CASTPTGESYNEQFF. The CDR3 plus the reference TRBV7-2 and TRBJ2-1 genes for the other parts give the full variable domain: GAGVSQSPSNKVTEKGKDVELRCDPISGHTALYWYRQSLGQGLEFLIYFQGNSAPDKSGLPSDRFSAERTGGSVSTLTIQRTQQEDSAVYLCASTPTGESYNEQFFGPGTRLTVL.